These 18 T cell receptor beta chains originate from one sample sequenced in a study of cytomegalovirus exposure and HLA in healthy donors. Use of 60 Vbeta and 13 Jbeta primers characterized the PCR. Clones were read by immunoSEQ multiplex PCR, and TCRdb kept only the in-frame ones, dropping some. This table has more than 95,000 clones, around 80% appearing once. The source material was PBMCs. These TCRs come from a woman aged 45-60 years in good health and CMV-seropositive.

This clone is a singleton in its sample. The chain uses TRBV27 and TRBJ1-5; D is perhaps TRBD1 (6 bases). V lost 9 bases and J lost 6, with 12 bases in between. Germline V CDR1 and CDR2: MNHEY, SMNVEV (reference sequence). The CDR3 consists of 12 residues. In DNA, the CDR3 is TGTGCCAGAGTGACAGGTCCTCAGCCCCAGCATTTT. It encodes CARVTGPQPQHF.

The rearrangement links TRBV5-1 to TRBJ2-5; 9 nucleotides line up with TRBD2. This CDR3 has 16 residues. V was pared by 0 bases and J by 4 bases, with 7 bases of the junction left unmatched. The germline V gene encodes CDR1 SGHRS and CDR2 YFSETQ. CDR3 coding DNA: TGCGCCAGCAGCTTGGGTAGCGGGGGTCGGAGAGAGACCCAGTACTTC. Its translation: CASSLGSGGRRETQYF.

The V call is TRBV25-1, the J call TRBJ1-4; 7 bases align to TRBD1. V lost 10 bases, J lost 7 bases, and 9 bases stayed unmatched. Germline lookup yields CDR1 MGHDK and CDR2 SYGVNS. The CDR3 spans 13 residues. The CDR3 nucleotides are TGTGCCACCCGCGACAGGGTTGCTGAAAAACTGTTTTTT. Translation: CATRDRVAEKLFF.

This clone was detected once. The rearrangement links TRBV28 to TRBJ1-1; D uncertain. CDR1 is MDHEN, CDR2 SYDVKM, per germline. The CDR3 sequence is 17 residues long. The germline V and J ends were trimmed by 5 bases and 3 bases, with 22 bases remaining between them. CDR3 sequence: CASSQRPIIRPDTEAFF. The CDR3 region has the DNA TGTGCCAGCAGTCAGCGACCGATTATACGACCGGACACTGAAGCTTTCTTT.

This clone has only one observation. The CDR3, as DNA: TGCGCCAGCAGCATCGGGACAGGGCACTATGGCTACACCTTC. Translating it yields CASSIGTGHYGYTF. The chain uses TRBV5-1 and TRBJ1-2; 9 bases fit TRBD1. CDR1 is SGHRS and CDR2 is YFSETQ in the germline V gene. V was pared by 4 bases and J by 3 bases, with 4 bases of the junction left unmatched. This CDR3 has 14 amino acids.

V is TRBV28 and J is TRBJ2-7; tentatively, D is TRBD1 (5 bases). The germline CDR1 and CDR2 sequences are MDHEN and SYDVKM. The length of the CDR3 is 12 residues. V lost 5 bases to trimming and J lost 4 bases, with 9 bases between them. CDR3 nucleotide sequence: TGTGCCAGCAGTATCCAGGGTTACGAGCAGTACTTC. Translated, it gives CASSIQGYEQYF.

The genes are TRBV4-3 and TRBJ2-3; the match to TRBD2 covers 7 bases. The CDR3 has 17 residues. Trimming cost V 4 bases and J 2 bases; bases outside gene matches: 12. From germline, CDR1 is LGHNA and CDR2 YSLEER. In DNA, the CDR3 is TGCGCCAGCAGCCGACCGCCAGCGGGACCAAACACAGATACGCAGTATTTT. It yields the protein CASSRPPAGPNTDTQYF.

There are a few counts of this clone. This rearrangement joins TRBV29-1 to TRBJ2-4; 8 bases fit TRBD1. Germline V gene data show CDR1 as SQVTM and CDR2 as ANQGSEA. The CDR3 length is 12 residues. Germline trimming cut 1 base from V and 12 bases from J; bases unmatched to any gene: 5. CDR3 nucleotides: TGCAGCGTTGAAGGCCGACAGGGGCATCAGTACTTC. Its protein is CSVEGRQGHQYF.

The chain couples TRBV5-1 to TRBJ2-7; 8 bases are shared with TRBD1. Losses at the gene ends were 4 bases for V and 5 bases for J; bases not matched to a gene: 8. CDR1 is SGHRS, CDR2 YFSETQ, per germline. The CDR3 contains 14 residues. CDR3: CASSLRQGRNEQYF. CDR3 coding DNA: TGCGCCAGCAGCCTCCGACAGGGGCGAAACGAGCAGTACTTC.

The CDR3 sequence is CASSLVQMNTEAFF. The DNA for the CDR3 is TGTGCCAGCAGCTTAGTACAGATGAACACTGAAGCTTTCTTT. This chain uses TRBV7-8 with TRBJ1-1, with D unresolved. The germline V gene encodes CDR1 SGHVS and CDR2 FQNEAQ. V gave up 1 base and J gave up 0 bases, with 6 bases separating them. The CDR3 covers 14 residues.

The CDR3 DNA is TGTGCCAGCAGCTCGAAGACAGGTTCCTACGAGCAGTACTTC. Protein: CASSSKTGSYEQYF. The chain has TRBV5-4 and TRBJ2-5; TRBD1 is a possible D gene (6 bases). Near its end, the DNA agrees better with TRBJ2-7, so the J call may be wrong. There are 14 residues in the CDR3. Germline CDR1 reads SGHNT; CDR2 reads YYREEE (reference sequence).

The J gene is TRBJ1-3, the V gene TRBV4-2; the D gene is possibly TRBD1 (5 bases). This CDR3 comprises 15 residues. Trimming stripped 4 bases from V and 2 bases from J, with 12 bases between. Germline loops: CDR1 LGHNA, CDR2 YNFKEQ. The CDR3 nucleotides are TGTGCCAGCAGCCCCCAGGCGGGGGCTGGAAACACCATATATTTT. Its protein is CASSPQAGAGNTIYF.

The rearrangement joins TRBV6-6 to TRBJ1-1, with D tentatively TRBD1 (5 bases). From germline, CDR1 is MNHNY and CDR2 SVGAGI (reference sequence). Trimming pared 0 bases from V and 5 bases from J, leaving 10 bases between. The CDR3 has 14 amino acids. The DNA of the CDR3 is TGTGCCAGCAGTTACTCGCAGGAGGGGACTGAAGCTTTCTTT. Translating it yields CASSYSQEGTEAFF.

V and J are TRBV5-8 and TRBJ2-5, with 7 bases lining up with TRBD1. Per germline, CDR1 SGHTS and CDR2 YDEGEE. This CDR3 contains 13 residues. Unmatched junction bases numbered 10, after V lost 9 bases and J lost 5 bases. For the CDR3, the DNA is TGTGCCACTTGGGGGCAGGGGGTGGAGACCCAGTACTTC. It yields the protein CATWGQGVETQYF.

The chain has TRBV25-1 and TRBJ1-2, with D perhaps matching TRBD1 (5 bases). CDR1 is MGHDK and CDR2 is SYGVNS in the germline V gene. Trimming stripped 4 bases from V and 3 bases from J, with 9 bases between. The CDR3 spans 13 residues. DNA for the CDR3: TGTGCCAGCAGTGCCCAGGGTGACTATGGCTACACCTTC. This codes for CASSAQGDYGYTF.

The V and J genes are TRBV6-1 and TRBJ2-7, with D unresolved. CDR1 and CDR2 from the germline V gene are MNHNS and SASEGT. V was trimmed by 1 base and J by 0 bases, leaving 10 bases between them. The CDR3 length is 15 residues. The CDR3 reads CASSEGLASSYEQYF. CDR3 DNA sequence: TGTGCCAGCAGTGAAGGCTTGGCTAGCTCCTACGAGCAGTACTTC.

Only a few counts were recorded for this clone. The chain employs TRBV29-1 and TRBJ2-1, with D perhaps matching TRBD2 (6 bases). Trimming pared 7 bases from V and 4 bases from J, leaving 11 bases between. This CDR3 comprises 12 residues. Germline lookup yields CDR1 SQVTM and CDR2 ANQGSEA. The CDR3 bases are TGCAGCGGGGCTAGCGCTTACAATGAGCAGTTCTTC. Protein: CSGASAYNEQFF.

The chain couples TRBV6-1 to TRBJ2-3, with 8 positions matching TRBD2. V shed 5 bases, J shed 6 bases, and the junction held 7 bases outside the gene matches. The V gene's germline CDR1 is MNHNS and CDR2 SASEGT. The CDR3 runs 14 residues. The CDR3: CASSTTSGGDTQYF. The CDR3 DNA reads TGTGCCAGCAGTACTACTAGCGGAGGCGATACGCAGTATTTT.